One sample yielded the 10 T cell receptor beta chains listed below, sequenced in a study of T cell changes during pregnancy in multiple sclerosis (dated by TCRdb to between 2018 and 2020). The library relied on the immunoSEQ multiplex PCR assay. The clones in this table, taken by TCRdb from immuneACCESS, are in-frame only. Not every clone is retained; where verified, under half of the shortfall comes from an unresolved V gene, and the cause of the rest is unknown. This sample is represented by roughly 80,000 clones; under 95% of them were singletons. The top ten constitute 2.6% of the sample. This specimen consisted of peripheral blood, obtained before pregnancy. The receptors were sampled from a female donor with multiple sclerosis, enrolled in a pregnancy study.

The J gene is TRBJ1-5, the V gene TRBV27; D unclear. Looked up from germline, CDR1 is MNHEY and CDR2 is SMNVEV (reference sequence). There are 13 residues in the CDR3. V gave up 3 bases and J gave up 6 bases, with 9 bases separating them. Written as DNA, the CDR3 is TGTGCCAGCAGTTTGCGGATTGGTCAGCCCCAGCATTTT. Residues: CASSLRIGQPQHF.

The V gene is TRBV4-3, the J gene TRBJ2-5; 11 bases are shared with TRBD2. In germline, CDR1 is LGHNA, CDR2 YSLEER. CDR3 length: 17 amino acids. The J segment lost 0 bases and the V segment lost 1 base, leaving 4 bases of the junction unmatched. Written as DNA, the CDR3 is TGCGCCAGCAGCCAAGCGACTAGCGGGACGTACCAAGAGACCCAGTACTTC. Amino acids: CASSQATSGTYQETQYF.

This sequence joins TRBV18 and TRBJ1-1; 10 nucleotides line up with TRBD1. V gave up 8 bases and J gave up 4 bases; unmatched junction bases: 4. Germline values: CDR1 KGHSH, CDR2 LQKENI. The CDR3 consists of 13 residues. The CDR3 protein is CASRRDRGTEAFF. DNA of the CDR3: TGTGCCAGCCGCCGGGACAGGGGCACTGAAGCTTTCTTT.

This rearrangement joins TRBV6-6 to TRBJ1-3; no reliable D call. CDR1 is MNHNY, CDR2 SVGAGI, per germline (reference sequence). The CDR3 is 13 residues long. Trimming left V 6 bases short and J 6 bases short, with 12 bases between. The CDR3 loop is CASRPQLQNTIYF. Written as DNA, the CDR3 is TGTGCCAGCAGGCCCCAACTACAAAACACCATATATTTT.

This chain uses TRBV25-1 with TRBJ2-2; 8 positions agree with TRBD1. The CDR3 has 18 residues. Germline loops: CDR1 MGHDK, CDR2 SYGVNS. The junction had 8 bases not matched to a gene; V was cut back by 2 bases and J by 0 bases. CDR3 sequence reads: CASSEPDRVGSNTGELFF. The CDR3 bases are TGTGCCAGCAGTGAACCGGACAGGGTAGGGTCGAACACCGGGGAGCTGTTTTTT.

The V call is TRBV18, the J call TRBJ2-5; 8 nucleotides match TRBD1. Germline lookup yields CDR1 KGHSH and CDR2 LQKENI. Germline trimming cut 1 base from V and 7 bases from J; bases unmatched to any gene: 14. The CDR3 runs 17 residues. DNA of the CDR3: TGTGCCAGCTCACCACTCACAGGACAGGGTCGGGGGTGGACCCAGTACTTC. Translating gives CASSPLTGQGRGWTQYF.

The gene calls are TRBV5-4 and TRBJ1-2; 11 positions agree with TRBD1. V was clipped by 4 bases and J by 8 bases; unmatched bases: 16. This CDR3 spans 17 amino acids. The germline V gene encodes CDR1 SGHNT and CDR2 YYREEE (reference sequence). The CDR3 loop reads CASSPWPLDRGLGGYTF. The CDR3 coding sequence is TGTGCCAGCAGCCCATGGCCGTTGGACAGGGGGCTAGGAGGCTACACCTTC.

V and J are TRBV5-1 and TRBJ2-3; tentative D call: TRBD2 (5 bases). This CDR3 is built from 14 residues. Germline V gene lookup returns CDR1 SGHRS and CDR2 YFSETQ. V lost 0 bases, J lost 4 bases, and 9 bases lay in between. Here the CDR3 reads CASSLAGIPDTQYF. CDR3 bases: TGCGCCAGCAGCTTGGCCGGGATTCCAGATACGCAGTATTTT.

This clone was seen only a few times. This chain uses TRBV4-2 with TRBJ1-2; TRBD1 is a possible D gene (6 bases). Germline-derived CDR1 and CDR2 are LGHNA and YNFKEQ. CDR3 length equals 15 residues. Between the trimmed V and J ends, which lost 0 bases and 6 bases, there was a span of 14 bases. The CDR3 DNA sequence: TGTGCCAGCAGCCAAGAACAGGGCCCCTTTGATGGCTACACCTTC. Translated: CASSQEQGPFDGYTF.

This chain connects TRBV28 to TRBJ1-5; 10 nucleotides match TRBD1. V was clipped by 9 bases and J by 6 bases; unmatched bases: 14. This CDR3 comprises 16 residues. Germline CDR1 is MDHEN and CDR2 is SYDVKM. The CDR3 bases are TGTGCCAGTCTCAGGCGACAGGGGGCAAGGGGTCAGCCCCAGCATTTT. The encoded protein is CASLRRQGARGQPQHF.